Listed below are T cell receptor beta chains from one sample, sequenced in a study of blood T cell repertoires in COVID-19. Some clones are missing from TCRdb's copy, which holds only in-frame ones; the method was immunoSEQ multiplex PCR. The data hold around 250,000 clones, with around four fifths observed a single time. The specimen was peripheral blood. The source of these receptors is a man between 60 and 75 years old who had recovered from COVID-19. CDR3s include the opening cysteine and the closing phenylalanine or tryptophan.

v_gene: TRBV7-9
j_gene: TRBJ2-1
CDR3aa: CASSSGHPSYNEQFF

v_gene: TRBV7-9
j_gene: TRBJ1-2
CDR3aa: CASSLPKAGGNGYTF

v_gene: TRBV11-2
j_gene: TRBJ2-3
CDR3aa: CASLSLRERTDTQYF

v_gene: TRBV7-8
j_gene: TRBJ2-2
CDR3aa: CASSLQGFTGELFF

v_gene: TRBV5-1
j_gene: TRBJ2-7
CDR3aa: CASSTSGSLEQYF

v_gene: TRBV7-8
j_gene: TRBJ2-7
CDR3aa: CASSFAGSSSYEQYF

v_gene: TRBV2
j_gene: TRBJ2-7
CDR3aa: CASTHDWLYEQYF

v_gene: TRBV5-1
j_gene: TRBJ1-4
CDR3aa: CASSLTGIGKLFF

v_gene: TRBV5-5
j_gene: TRBJ2-7
CDR3aa: CASSLAGGQGAYEQYF

v_gene: TRBV30
j_gene: TRBJ1-4
CDR3aa: CAWSPQGEKLFF

v_gene: TRBV7-8
j_gene: TRBJ2-7
CDR3aa: CASSHGQGLYEQYF